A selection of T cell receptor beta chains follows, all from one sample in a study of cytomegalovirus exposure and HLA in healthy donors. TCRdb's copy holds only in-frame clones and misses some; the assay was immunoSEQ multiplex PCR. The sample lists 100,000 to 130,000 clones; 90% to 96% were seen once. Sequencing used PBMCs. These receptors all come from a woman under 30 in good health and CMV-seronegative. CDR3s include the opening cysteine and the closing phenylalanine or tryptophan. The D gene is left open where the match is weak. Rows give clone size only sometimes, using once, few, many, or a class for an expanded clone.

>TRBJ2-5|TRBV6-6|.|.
CASSYSSGGALETQYF
TGTGCCAGCAGTTACTCGAGTGGGGGGGCACTGGAGACCCAGTACTTC
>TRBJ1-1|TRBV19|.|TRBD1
CASNLGTGRNTEAFF
TGTGCCAGTAACCTCGGGACAGGGAGGAACACTGAAGCTTTCTTT
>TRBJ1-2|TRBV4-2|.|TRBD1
CASSQDRQGAIYGYTF
TGTGCCAGCAGCCAAGATCGACAGGGGGCAATCTATGGCTACACCTTC
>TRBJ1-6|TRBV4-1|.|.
CASSQGVVPDSPLHF
TGCGCCAGCAGCCAAGGCGTTGTTCCGGATTCACCCCTCCACTTT
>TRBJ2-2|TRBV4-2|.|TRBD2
CASSLLWTSGANTGELFF
TGTGCCAGCAGTCTTTTATGGACTAGCGGGGCGAACACCGGGGAGCTGTTTTTT
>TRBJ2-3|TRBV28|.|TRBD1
CASSRTGHTDTQYF
TGTGCCAGCAGTAGGACAGGTCACACAGATACGCAGTATTTT
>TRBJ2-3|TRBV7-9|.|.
CASSSRVSAGYSTDTQYF
TGTGCCAGCAGCTCCCGAGTCTCGGCAGGGTATAGCACAGATACGCAGTATTTT
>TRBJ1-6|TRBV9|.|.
CASSVENLNSPLHF
TGTGCCAGCAGCGTGGAGAACCTTAATTCACCCCTCCACTTT
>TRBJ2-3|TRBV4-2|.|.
CASSVSVGEGGILPYF
TGTGCCAGCAGCGTGTCAGTAGGGGAGGGGGGAATATTGCCGTATTTT
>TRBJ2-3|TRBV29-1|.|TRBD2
CSAKGTSSQTTDTQYF
TGCAGCGCCAAGGGGACTAGCTCACAGACCACAGATACGCAGTATTTT
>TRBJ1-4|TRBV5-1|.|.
CASSLKAGSDEKLFF
TGCGCCAGCAGCTTGAAGGCAGGGTCGGATGAAAAACTGTTTTTT
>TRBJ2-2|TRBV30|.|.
CAWSVLGQTGELFF
TGTGCCTGGAGTGTATTAGGACAAACCGGGGAGCTGTTTTTT
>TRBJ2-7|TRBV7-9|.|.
CASSPRASYEQYF
TGTGCCAGCAGCCCCAGGGCCTCCTACGAGCAGTACTTC
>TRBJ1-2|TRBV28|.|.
CASSERQANYGYTF
TGTGCCAGCAGTGAAAGACAGGCTAACTATGGCTACACCTTC
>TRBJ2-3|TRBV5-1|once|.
CASKQGGSTDTQYF
TGCGCCAGCAAGCAGGGCGGCAGCACAGATACGCAGTATTTT
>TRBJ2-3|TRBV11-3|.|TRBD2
CASSSYSSGGTDTQYF
TGTGCCAGCAGCTCATACTCTAGCGGGGGGACAGATACGCAGTATTTT
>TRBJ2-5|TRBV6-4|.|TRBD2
CAGRDRRLAGGETQYF
TGTGCCGGGAGGGACAGGCGACTAGCGGGGGGGGAGACCCAGTACTTC
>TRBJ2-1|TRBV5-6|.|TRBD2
CASSLGTSVNNEQFF
TGTGCCAGCAGCTTAGGGACTAGCGTAAACAATGAGCAGTTCTTC
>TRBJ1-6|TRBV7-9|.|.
CASSGSSPLHF
TGTGCCAGCAGCGGGAGTTCACCCCTCCACTTT
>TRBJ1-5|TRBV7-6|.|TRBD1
CASSLGQVNQPQHF
TGTGCCAGCAGCCTGGGACAGGTCAATCAGCCCCAGCATTTT